This T cell receptor (beta chain) emerged from a study of blood T cell repertoires in COVID-19. In the authors' workflow: Researchers report that nucleated cell counts were estimated from reference gene primer amplification. Sequencing was performed with immunoSEQ multiplex PCR; in TCRdb, only in-frame clones are kept and a portion is missing. The V and J calls and clone size are taken from that table; D and trimming were inferred from the DNA. The repertoire holds about 73,000 clones, with about 74% as singletons. The germline V gene has CDR1 SGDLS and CDR2 YYNGEE. This CDR3 is 16 amino acids long. The germline V and J ends were trimmed by 4 bases and 1 base, with 17 bases remaining between them.

This chain connects TRBV9 to TRBJ1-1; tentatively, D is TRBD1 (5 bases). This clonotype originated in a man aged 65 to 85 with COVID-19, enrolled during active disease. The sequenced sample was peripheral blood. The CDR3 DNA is TGTGCCAGCAGCCCCGGGGGGGTGGATCAGAACACTGAAGCTTTCTTT. Translating gives CASSPGGVDQNTEAFF.